These 5 T cell receptor beta chains were sequenced from one sample in a study of tumor T cells in aggressive B-cell lymphoma. Generated by immunoSEQ multiplex PCR, the TCRdb table keeps only in-frame clones and is missing some. The sample yields under 6,500 clones, around 94% seen once. The sequenced sample was tumor tissue. The receptors originated from an adult with diffuse large B cell lymphoma.

The rearrangement links TRBV5-1 to TRBJ2-7, with 10 bases lining up with TRBD1. The germline V gene encodes CDR1 SGHRS and CDR2 YFSETQ. The CDR3 extends over 15 amino acids. The trim removed 0 bases at V and 4 bases at J, leaving 4 bases unmatched. CDR3 in amino acids: CASSLAGQGGYEQYF. The CDR3 DNA is TGCGCCAGCAGCTTGGCCGGACAGGGGGGATACGAGCAGTACTTC.

The V gene is TRBV5-1, the J gene TRBJ2-7; the match to TRBD1 covers 7 bases. CDR1 is SGHRS, CDR2 YFSETQ, per germline. V shed 1 base and J 2 bases; nucleotides not matched to a gene: 12. The CDR3 totals 17 residues. This CDR3 reads CASSLRGERGQTYEQYF. The CDR3 DNA is TGCGCCAGCAGCTTGCGGGGAGAAAGGGGGCAGACCTACGAGCAGTACTTC.

The chain couples TRBV6-5 to TRBJ1-5, with 8 bases aligning to TRBD1. V gave up 0 bases and J gave up 7 bases; unmatched junction bases: 5. The CDR3 runs 15 residues. Germline V CDR1 and CDR2: MNHEY, SVGAGI. For the CDR3, the DNA is TGTGCCAGCAGTTACTCAGGGCCAGGGGGCCAGCCCCAGCATTTT. This gives the protein CASSYSGPGGQPQHF.

The V call is TRBV5-4, the J call TRBJ1-2, with 7 bases that match TRBD1. V was clipped by 4 bases and J by 8 bases; unmatched bases: 11. The length of the CDR3 is 14 residues. In germline, CDR1 is SGHNT, CDR2 YYREEE (reference sequence). The CDR3 nucleotides are TGTGCCAGCAGCCCACCGGAAGGGGGCAGCGGCTACACCTTC. Its protein is CASSPPEGGSGYTF.

The V call is TRBV5-1, the J call TRBJ2-1; a possible D gene is TRBD2 (6 bases). The CDR3 covers 16 residues. Trimming took off 4 bases at V and 7 bases at J, with 21 bases between the two ends. Germline lookup yields CDR1 SGHRS and CDR2 YFSETQ. The CDR3 loop reads CASSALATPSMNEQFF. As DNA, the CDR3 is TGCGCCAGCAGCGCTCTAGCGACCCCTAGTATGAATGAGCAGTTCTTC.